Following are 29 T cell receptor beta chains from one sample sequenced in a study of identical twins. TCRdb itself ran the 5' RACE reads through MiXCR, one entry per CDR3 protein. The sample records a few hundred thousand distinct CDR3 sequences, roughly 13% being singletons. The same specimen was also included in a second study, on yellow fever vaccine responses in identical twins.

Input material: CD4+ T cells sorted from blood. The receptor set was obtained from a woman aged 18-29 years in good health.

V and J are TRBV11-2 and TRBJ2-1, with 8 bases identical to TRBD2. The CDR3 covers 15 residues. Germline V lookup: CDR1 SGHAT, CDR2 FQNNGV. V shed 7 bases and J 7 bases; nucleotides not matched to a gene: 12. The CDR3 sequence: CASNRAGATWNEQFF. DNA for the CDR3: TGTGCCAGCAACCGAGCGGGAGCCACCTGGAATGAGCAGTTCTTC.

There are a few counts of this clonotype. The chain recombines TRBV10-3 with TRBJ2-3; a weak D match, TRBD1 (6 bases). This CDR3 is built from 14 residues. CDR1 and CDR2 from the germline V gene are ENHRY and SYGVKD. V was cut by 0 bases and J by 4 bases, with 8 bases left in between. CDR3 in DNA: TGTGCCATCAGTGAGTCGACAGGCTCAGATACGCAGTATTTT. Encoded protein: CAISESTGSDTQYF.

The table lists this clonotype with a few counts. The chain recombines TRBV6-2 or TRBV6-3 with TRBJ2-1; D could derive from TRBD1 or TRBD2 (5 bases each). CDR1 MNHEY and CDR2 SVGEGT come from the germline V gene. With 1 base removed from V and 6 bases from J, the gap between germline ends came to 10 bases. There are 14 residues in the CDR3. The CDR3 here is CASSYLGPSNEQFF. CDR3 bases: TGTGCCAGCAGTTACTTGGGACCTTCCAATGAGCAGTTCTTC.

The chain links TRBV20-1 to TRBJ2-1; no firm D call. Germline V gene lookup returns CDR1 DFQATT and CDR2 SNEGSKA (reference sequence). V was cut by 1 base and J by 5 bases, with 3 bases left in between. The CDR3 extends over 11 amino acids. CDR3 in amino acids: CSARGNNEQFF. CDR3 bases: TGCAGTGCTAGAGGAAACAATGAGCAGTTCTTC.

This clonotype has at least ten counts. This chain joins TRBV10-2 and TRBJ1-1; maybe TRBD1 (6 bases). Germline values: CDR1 WSHSY, CDR2 SAAADI. This CDR3 region has 15 residues. Trimming removed 2 bases at V and 1 base at J, with 11 bases between. CDR3 in DNA: TGCGCCAGCAGTGAGAGGGGGACAAGGAACACTGAAGCTTTCTTT. It codes for CASSERGTRNTEAFF.

The V gene is TRBV11-2, the J gene TRBJ2-7, with a possible D match to TRBD2 (6 bases). The CDR3 loop spans 17 amino acids. Germline V gene data show CDR1 as SGHAT and CDR2 as FQNNGV. V was clipped by 0 bases and J by 7 bases, with 22 bases between them. The CDR3 here is CASSLELTGLYPLEQYF. The CDR3 DNA reads TGTGCCAGCAGCTTAGAACTTACCGGACTATACCCTTTAGAGCAGTACTTC.

The genes are TRBV3-1 and TRBJ2-5, with unresolved D. The CDR3 has 11 amino acids. Germline-derived CDR1 and CDR2 are LGHDT and YNNKEL (reference sequence). The V and J ends lost 1 base and 7 bases respectively, with 4 bases between them. The CDR3 DNA reads as TGTGCCAGCAGCCAAGTGTCGACCCAGTACTTC. Translated: CASSQVSTQYF.

Many counts were recorded for this clonotype. The CDR3 reads CATRQGSNEKLFF. The CDR3 DNA follows: TGTGCCACCAGACAGGGGAGTAATGAAAAACTGTTTTTT. The chain couples TRBV10-3 to TRBJ1-4; 8 nucleotides align to TRBD1. The trim removed 10 bases at V and 4 bases at J, leaving 5 bases unmatched. Germline CDR1 reads ENHRY; CDR2 reads SYGVKD. CDR3 length: 13 residues.

This clonotype was recorded many times. The rearrangement links TRBV6-5 to TRBJ2-3, with 14 positions matching TRBD2. The germline gives CDR1 MNHEY, CDR2 SVGAGI. CDR3 length equals 17 residues. V lost 0 bases, J lost 4 bases, and 3 bases stayed unmatched. Here the CDR3 reads CASSYSRLAGGPDTQYF. The CDR3, as DNA: TGTGCCAGCAGTTACTCACGACTAGCGGGAGGGCCAGATACGCAGTATTTT.

This clonotype was counted between two and nine times. The chain combines TRBV19 with TRBJ2-1; D perhaps matches TRBD2 (6 bases). CDR3 size: 15 residues. Per germline, CDR1 LNHDA and CDR2 SQIVND (reference sequence). V dropped 0 bases and J dropped 4 bases, with 10 bases sitting between them. CDR3 in DNA: TGTGCCAGTAGTATAGATGTAGCGGCTTACAATGAGCAGTTCTTC. Translation gives CASSIDVAAYNEQFF.

The chain employs TRBV24-1 and TRBJ1-2; 7 bases match TRBD1. CDR1 and CDR2 from the germline V gene are KGHDR and SFDVKD. The CDR3 sequence is 12 residues long. V lost 4 bases to trimming and J lost 11 bases; unmatched junction nucleotides: 6. The CDR3 region is CATSDPGQQYTF. The CDR3 bases are TGTGCCACCAGTGACCCGGGACAGCAATACACCTTC.

The chain combines TRBV15 with TRBJ1-6; D is unclear. The CDR3 totals 14 residues. Trimming removed 8 bases from V and 10 bases from J, with 18 bases in between. Germline CDR1 is LNHNV and CDR2 is YYDKDF (reference sequence). The CDR3 protein is CATASGTQGSPLHF. CDR3 nucleotide sequence: TGTGCCACCGCCTCAGGTACCCAAGGGTCACCCCTCCACTTT.

This clonotype was seen only a few times. The rearrangement links TRBV5-1 to TRBJ2-1, with 12 nucleotides matching TRBD1. The CDR3 contains 14 residues. CDR1 and CDR2 (germline): SGHRS, YFSETQ. V was pared by 6 bases and J by 10 bases, with 8 bases of the junction left unmatched. The DNA of the CDR3 is TGCGCCAGCATCCCGGGACAGGGGGCAGGAGAGCAGTTCTTC. Its translation: CASIPGQGAGEQFF.

This clonotype was observed a few times. This chain links TRBV7-9 with TRBJ2-1, with 7 bases identical to TRBD2. With V trimmed by 2 bases and J by 7 bases, 11 bases remained unmatched. This CDR3 is built from 16 residues. Germline V CDR1 and CDR2: SEHNR, FQNEAQ (reference sequence). As DNA, the CDR3 is TGTGCCAGCAGCTTACATATCCGCGGGGGTTGGAATGAGCAGTTCTTC. It translates to CASSLHIRGGWNEQFF.

This rearrangement joins TRBV7-2 to TRBJ1-1, with a weak D call TRBD1 (5 bases). This CDR3 comprises 11 residues. Germline CDR1 SGHTA, CDR2 FQGNSA. V lost 5 bases to trimming and J lost 8 bases, with 9 bases between them. CDR3 sequence (DNA): TGTGCCAGCAGCATCCGGACAGAAGCTTTCTTT. Translated, it gives CASSIRTEAFF.

The V gene is TRBV12-3 or TRBV12-4, the J gene TRBJ2-1, with D maybe TRBD2 (6 bases). V lost 7 bases, J lost 4 bases, and 14 bases lay in between. This CDR3 has 14 amino acids. CDR3 amino acids: CASNAGGSYNEQFF. CDR3 nucleotides: TGTGCCAGCAACGCCGGGGGTTCTTACAATGAGCAGTTCTTC.

This clonotype was found a few times. V usage is TRBV6-1 and J usage is TRBJ2-7; 7 bases align to TRBD1. CDR1 is MNHNS and CDR2 is SASEGT in the germline V gene. This CDR3 contains 14 residues. J gave up 5 bases and V 6 bases, and 10 bases lay outside the gene matches. The CDR3 DNA reads TGTGCCAGCAGAAGAAAGGGGGCGCGCAACGAGCAGTACTTC. Translation: CASRRKGARNEQYF.

This clonotype was found a few times. V is TRBV9 and J is TRBJ2-1; 11 bases align to TRBD2. CDR3 length: 17 amino acids. The germline V gene has CDR1 SGDLS and CDR2 YYNGEE. Losses at the gene ends were 4 bases for V and 8 bases for J; bases not matched to a gene: 14. Written as DNA, the CDR3 is TGTGCCAGCAGCCTTCGGACCTTAGCGGGAGGGCGGGATGAGCAGTTCTTC. The encoded protein is CASSLRTLAGGRDEQFF. Supplemented by reference TRBV9 and TRBJ2-1, the full variable domain reads DSGVTQTPKHLITATGQRVTLRCSPRSGDLSVYWYQQSLDQGLQFLIQYYNGEERAKGNILERFSAQQFPDLHSELNLSSLELGDSALYFCASSLRTLAGGRDEQFFGPGTRLTVL.

V usage is TRBV6-2 or TRBV6-3 and J usage is TRBJ2-1, with a weak D call TRBD1 (7 bases). CDR3 length: 16 residues. V lost 2 bases, J lost 5 bases, and 16 bases lay in between. CDR1 is MNHEY and CDR2 is SVGEGT in the germline V gene. CDR3 sequence reads: CASSYPRGAGNNEQFF. The CDR3 DNA sequence: TGTGCCAGCAGTTACCCCAGGGGGGCCGGGAACAATGAGCAGTTCTTC.

The CDR3: CASSDGLFTYEQYF. CDR3 nucleotides: TGTGCCAGCAGCGACGGACTGTTTACCTACGAGCAGTACTTC. The chain carries TRBV7-9 and TRBJ2-7, with D perhaps matching TRBD2 (5 bases). Deletions cut 5 bases from V and 2 bases from J, with 13 bases between. This CDR3 spans 14 amino acids. Per the germline V gene, CDR1 is SEHNR and CDR2 is FQNEAQ (reference sequence).

This sequence joins TRBV24-1 and TRBJ2-1; no clear D gene. The CDR3 spans 14 residues. Germline assignment: CDR1 KGHDR and CDR2 SFDVKD. V was clipped by 1 base and J by 8 bases, with 11 bases between them. As DNA, the CDR3 is TGTGCCACCAGTGATTTACTCTCTAACCATGAGCAGTTCTTC. Encoded protein: CATSDLLSNHEQFF.

This clonotype was counted ten times or more. The chain is built from TRBV2 and TRBJ1-6; TRBD1 matches 10 bases. The CDR3 has 13 residues. Looked up from germline, CDR1 is SNHLY and CDR2 is FYNNEI. Trimming cost V 6 bases and J 9 bases; bases outside gene matches: 2. CDR3 protein: CASSRDRGSPLHF. The CDR3 coding sequence is TGTGCCAGCAGCCGGGACAGGGGTTCACCCCTCCACTTT.

There are a few counts of this clonotype. The chain has TRBV29-1 and TRBJ2-7; D possibly corresponds to TRBD2 (5 bases). The CDR3 sequence is 13 residues long. The germline gives CDR1 SQVTM, CDR2 ANQGSEA. Trimming took 0 bases from V and 5 from J, leaving 11 bases between them. This CDR3 reads CSVEDTAGHEQYF. The DNA of the CDR3 is TGCAGCGTTGAAGATACGGCGGGCCACGAGCAGTACTTC.

This clonotype was counted at least ten times. The V gene is TRBV20-1, the J gene TRBJ2-3; 12 positions match TRBD2. The CDR3 has 13 residues. The V and J ends lost 6 bases and 4 bases, in that order; junction bases with no gene match: 2. Germline CDR1 and CDR2: DFQATT and SNEGSKA (reference sequence). The chain's CDR3 is CSAGLAGPDTQYF. The CDR3 DNA follows: TGCAGTGCCGGACTAGCGGGACCAGATACGCAGTATTTT.

The chain uses TRBV12-3 or TRBV12-4 and TRBJ2-1; TRBD2 might be the D (6 bases). CDR3 size: 15 residues. Between the trimmed V and J ends, which lost 2 bases and 12 bases, there was a span of 20 bases. For the CDR3, the DNA is TGTGCCAGCAGTTTACTTCCGGGAGTTGGCGATGTGCAGTTCTTC. It yields the protein CASSLLPGVGDVQFF.

The chain recombines TRBV13 with TRBJ2-2, with D unresolved. The CDR3 has 14 amino acids. With 0 bases removed from V and 8 bases from J, the gap between germline ends came to 10 bases. Germline CDR1 is PRHDT and CDR2 is FYEKMQ (reference sequence). In DNA form, the CDR3 reads TGTGCCAGCAGCTTAGGCCGCGTCTCGGGGGAGCTGTTTTTT. It is translated as CASSLGRVSGELFF. The full variable domain, rest sourced from reference TRBV13 and TRBJ2-2, is AAGVIQSPRHLIKEKRETATLKCYPIPRHDTVYWYQQGPGQDPQFLISFYEKMQSDKGSIPDRFSAQQFSDYHSELNMSSLELGDSALYFCASSLGRVSGELFFGEGSRLTVL.

There are many counts of this clonotype. The chain couples TRBV11-2 to TRBJ2-3; TRBD2 is a possible D gene (6 bases). The CDR3 runs to 16 residues. V was pared by 2 bases and J by 1 base, with 13 bases between. CDR1 SGHAT and CDR2 FQNNGV come from the germline V gene. CDR3 in amino acids: CASSLSGVGGTDTQYF. DNA for the CDR3: TGTGCCAGCAGCTTATCGGGAGTGGGTGGCACAGATACGCAGTATTTT. The variable domain in full, with the rest retrieved from reference TRBV11-2 and TRBJ2-3, is EAGVAQSPRYKIIEKRQSVAFWCNPISGHATLYWYQQILGQGPKLLIQFQNNGVVDDSQLPKDRFSAERLKGVDSTLKIQPAKLEDSAVYLCASSLSGVGGTDTQYFGPGTRLTVL.

The rearrangement joins TRBV4-3 to TRBJ1-2; D gene uncertain. The V gene lost 0 bases and the J gene lost 1 base, with 6 bases spanning the gap. This CDR3 region has 14 residues. CDR1 and CDR2 (germline): LGHNA, YSLEER. CDR3 sequence: CASSQDRLNYGYTF. The CDR3 coding sequence is TGCGCCAGCAGCCAAGATCGGCTTAACTATGGCTACACCTTC.

This clonotype was detected a few times. The gene calls are TRBV18 and TRBJ2-2, with 9 bases that match TRBD2. Per germline, CDR1 KGHSH and CDR2 LQKENI. The ends lost 2 bases at V and 1 base at J; junction bases unmatched: 14. The CDR3 spans 20 residues. CDR3 coding DNA: TGTGCCAGCTCACCAAAGTCGACTAGCGGCTCAACCAAGAACACCGGGGAGCTGTTTTTT. It yields the protein CASSPKSTSGSTKNTGELFF.